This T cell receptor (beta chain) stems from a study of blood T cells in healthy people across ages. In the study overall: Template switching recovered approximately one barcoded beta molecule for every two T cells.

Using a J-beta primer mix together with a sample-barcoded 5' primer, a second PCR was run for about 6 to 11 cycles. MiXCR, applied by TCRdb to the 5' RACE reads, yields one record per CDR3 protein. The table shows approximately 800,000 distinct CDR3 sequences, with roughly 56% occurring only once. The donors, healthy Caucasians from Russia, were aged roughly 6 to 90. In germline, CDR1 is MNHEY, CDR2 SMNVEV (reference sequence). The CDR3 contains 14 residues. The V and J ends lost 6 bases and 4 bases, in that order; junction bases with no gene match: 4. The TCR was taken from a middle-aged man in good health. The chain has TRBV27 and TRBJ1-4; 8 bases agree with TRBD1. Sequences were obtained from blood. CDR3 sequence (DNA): TGTGCCAGCAGAGGACAGGGCATTAATGAAAAACTGTTTTTT. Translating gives CASRGQGINEKLFF.